The 29 T cell receptor beta chains listed next were all sequenced from one sample in a study of T-cell memory formation after mild COVID-19. One entry per CDR3 protein, called by TCRdb with MiXCR from the 5' RACE reads. The data hold around 220,000 distinct CDR3 sequences, with about 16% observed a single time. Source material: PBMCs or a T cell subset sorted from them (not recorded which). Source of these receptors: a man between 18 and 29 years old who had mild COVID-19 (a few samples of this study predate the infection). Cell type and time point are not known.

The chain links TRBV12-3 or TRBV12-4 to TRBJ2-5, with a possible D match to TRBD2 (6 bases). Deletions cut 3 bases from V and 4 bases from J, with 12 bases between. The CDR3 is made up of 14 amino acids. The CDR3 spells CASSFGGSGETQYF. The DNA of the CDR3 is TGTGCCAGCAGTTTCGGGGGTAGCGGAGAGACCCAGTACTTC.

This clonotype was counted only a few times. The rearrangement uses TRBV12-3 or TRBV12-4 and TRBJ1-1; a possible D gene is TRBD1 (6 bases). The CDR3 sequence is 14 residues long. Trimming removed 7 bases at V and 3 bases at J, with 15 bases between. The CDR3 region has the DNA TGTGCCAGCAAACTCCGGGGGGCGGACACTGAAGCTTTCTTT. Amino acid sequence: CASKLRGADTEAFF.

The table lists this clonotype with a few counts. This chain joins TRBV28 and TRBJ2-3; 8 bases fit TRBD1. The germline gives CDR1 MDHEN, CDR2 SYDVKM. V trimming: 6 bases; J trimming: 4 bases; junction bases outside the gene matches: 6. The CDR3 loop spans 14 amino acids. The CDR3 here is CASSIQGGSDTQYF. As DNA, the CDR3 is TGTGCCAGCAGCATACAGGGGGGCTCAGATACGCAGTATTTT.

CDR3 in amino acids: CAIRTGNSGANVLTF. The CDR3, as DNA: TGTGCCATAAGGACGGGCAACTCTGGGGCCAACGTCCTGACTTTC. The gene calls are TRBV6-2 or TRBV6-3 and TRBJ2-6, with D uncertain. Germline V gives CDR1 MNHEY, CDR2 SVGEGT. V was cut by 10 bases and J by 0 bases, with 13 bases left in between. The CDR3 extends over 15 amino acids.

This clonotype has just a few counts. V is TRBV18 and J is TRBJ2-5; D perhaps matches TRBD1 (6 bases). CDR3 length: 15 residues. Trimming pared 3 bases from V and 4 bases from J, leaving 15 bases between. Germline lookup yields CDR1 KGHSH and CDR2 LQKENI. The CDR3 spells CASSPTPGEIETQYF. CDR3 bases: TGTGCCAGCTCACCCACGCCAGGGGAAATAGAGACCCAGTACTTC.

This clonotype was observed a few times. The rearrangement joins TRBV6-6 to TRBJ2-3; D remains ambiguous. The V gene lost 5 bases and the J gene lost 2 bases, with 11 bases spanning the gap. The CDR3 contains 14 residues. Germline V CDR1 and CDR2: MNHNY, SVGAGI (reference sequence). The CDR3 loop is CASSLGADTDTQYF. In nucleotides, the CDR3 is TGTGCCAGCAGTCTGGGCGCAGACACAGATACGCAGTATTTT.

This clonotype was counted at least ten times. The rearrangement joins TRBV24-1 to TRBJ1-5, with no clear D. V lost 3 bases to trimming and J lost 11 bases, with 10 bases between them. The CDR3 spans 12 residues. Germline CDR1 KGHDR, CDR2 SFDVKD. DNA of the CDR3: TGTGCCACCAGTGATCCCATCGGGGCCCAGCATTTT. This sequence encodes CATSDPIGAQHF.

The CDR3, as DNA: TGTGCCAGCAGCTTAGGACGGGCAGGGGGCCTCGGAGCTTTCTTT. Protein: CASSLGRAGGLGAFF. The chain recombines TRBV7-2 with TRBJ1-1, with 8 bases lining up with TRBD1. The length of the CDR3 is 15 residues. J gave up 10 bases and V 1 base, and 11 bases lay outside the gene matches. Germline V gives CDR1 SGHTA, CDR2 FQGNSA.

This clonotype was seen only a few times. This may be a read error, as it is one base from a much larger clone. CDR3 in DNA: TGTGCCAGCAGTTACGACAGGGGCACCGGGGAGCTGTTTTTT. It specifies CASSYDRGTGELFF. The chain is built from TRBV6-5 and TRBJ2-2; 8 bases match TRBD1. Looked up from germline, CDR1 is MNHEY and CDR2 is SVGAGI. Trimming at V came to 2 bases and at J to 4 bases, leaving 0 bases not matched to a gene. The CDR3 is 14 amino acids.

In its sample, this clonotype was seen a few times. CDR3 in amino acids: CASLDSQTEAFF. Written as DNA, the CDR3 is TGTGCCAGCCTGGACAGTCAGACTGAAGCTTTCTTT. This sequence joins TRBV28 and TRBJ1-1, with D possibly TRBD1 on 6 matching bases. V was cut by 8 bases and J by 5 bases, with 12 bases left in between. Germline V gene lookup returns CDR1 MDHEN and CDR2 SYDVKM. The length of the CDR3 is 12 residues.

The chain is built from TRBV11-3 and TRBJ2-3; D remains unclear. V was cut by 4 bases and J by 0 bases, with 17 bases left in between. The CDR3 consists of 17 residues. In germline, CDR1 is SGHNT, CDR2 YENEEA. CDR3 in amino acids: CASSSRRPAVSTDTQYF. CDR3 nucleotide sequence: TGTGCCAGCAGCTCCCGAAGGCCGGCGGTGAGCACAGATACGCAGTATTTT. Full variable domain (missing parts from reference TRBV11-3 and TRBJ2-3): EAGVVQSPRYKIIEKKQPVAFWCNPISGHNTLYWYLQNLGQGPELLIRYENEEAVDDSQLPKDRFSAERLKGVDSTLKIQPAELGDSAVYLCASSSRRPAVSTDTQYFGPGTRLTVL.

This chain uses TRBV12-3 or TRBV12-4 with TRBJ1-5, with TRBD1 as a possible D gene (5 bases). Between the trimmed V and J ends, which lost 3 bases and 1 base, there was a span of 7 bases. The CDR3 length is 14 residues. The CDR3 loop reads CASSFRDSNQPQHF. The CDR3, as DNA: TGTGCCAGCAGTTTTCGGGACAGCAATCAGCCCCAGCATTTT.

This sequence joins TRBV7-9 and TRBJ1-2; D is unclear. V lost 1 base and J lost 6, with 12 bases in between. Germline lookup yields CDR1 SEHNR and CDR2 FQNEAQ (reference sequence). The CDR3 loop spans 14 amino acids. As DNA, the CDR3 is TGTGCCAGCAGCTTAGGCGGGTTTAGTGATGGCTACACCTTC. Its protein product is CASSLGGFSDGYTF.

This clonotype was observed a handful of times. The chain has TRBV7-8 and TRBJ2-1; the match to TRBD2 covers 13 bases. The CDR3 length is 16 residues. From germline, CDR1 is SGHVS and CDR2 FQNEAQ. V was clipped by 7 bases and J by 9 bases; unmatched bases: 12. The CDR3 nucleotides read TGTGCCAGCACCTGGAGACTAGCGGGGGGACGAGGTGAGCAGTTCTTC. Protein: CASTWRLAGGRGEQFF.

The V and J genes are TRBV11-1 and TRBJ1-1; TRBD1 might be the D (5 bases). Per the germline V gene, CDR1 is SGHAT and CDR2 is FQDESV (reference sequence). The CDR3 covers 15 residues. V was trimmed by 7 bases and J by 4 bases, leaving 19 bases between them. CDR3 loop: CASTPGGRVLTEAFF. In DNA form, the CDR3 reads TGTGCCAGCACCCCCGGAGGCAGGGTGCTCACTGAAGCTTTCTTT. Drawing the rest from reference TRBV11-1 and TRBJ1-1, the complete variable domain is EAEVAQSPRYKITEKSQAVAFWCDPISGHATLYWYRQILGQGPELLVQFQDESVVDDSQLPKDRFSAERLKGVDSTLKIQPAELGDSAMYLCASTPGGRVLTEAFFGQGTRLTVV.

The chain carries TRBV5-1 and TRBJ1-2; D might be TRBD1 (5 bases). V lost 2 bases, J lost 4 bases, and 9 bases lay in between. This CDR3 has 13 residues. Germline CDR1 SGHRS, CDR2 YFSETQ. As DNA, the CDR3 is TGCGCCAGCAGCTTCGGAGACAGCTATGGCTACACCTTC. Its translation is CASSFGDSYGYTF.

There are a few counts of this clonotype. This chain joins TRBV3-2 and TRBJ1-1; the D segment call TRBD1 is taken from the table without a DNA check. TRBV3-2 is designated a pseudogene. The CDR3 totals 15 residues. CDR3 DNA: TGTGCCAGCAGCCAAGAGACAGGGAGGGGCACTGAAGCTTTCTTT. It specifies CASSQETGRGTEAFF.

The chain joins TRBV2 to TRBJ1-4, with D possibly TRBD1 on 5 matching bases. This CDR3 is 15 amino acids long. Germline CDR1 is SNHLY and CDR2 is FYNNEI. Trimming took off 3 bases at V and 5 bases at J, with 13 bases between the two ends. In DNA, the CDR3 is TGTGCCAGCAGTGAGGCGGGGCCATCGAATGAAAAACTGTTTTTT. It yields the protein CASSEAGPSNEKLFF.

The chain links TRBV12-3 or TRBV12-4 to TRBJ1-1; D is unresolved. Trimming stripped 5 bases from V and 5 bases from J, with 18 bases between. The CDR3 spans 15 residues. CDR3 in amino acids: CASSPRGSRATEAFF. CDR3 bases: TGTGCCAGCAGTCCGCGCGGATCTCGAGCGACTGAAGCTTTCTTT.

This clonotype turned up a few times. CDR3 in amino acids: CASSTRQFGELFF. The DNA of the CDR3 is TGTGCCAGCAGCACAAGACAGTTCGGGGAGCTGTTTTTT. The chain couples TRBV2 to TRBJ2-2; D perhaps matches TRBD1 (5 bases). This CDR3 is built from 13 residues. V gave up 6 bases and J gave up 7 bases, with 12 bases separating them. Germline V gene lookup returns CDR1 SNHLY and CDR2 FYNNEI.

This chain connects TRBV30 to TRBJ2-1, with D hard to call. This CDR3 region has 11 residues. Germline-derived CDR1 and CDR2 are GTSNPN and SVGIG (reference sequence). Trimming took 8 bases from V and 4 from J, leaving 9 bases between them. The CDR3 DNA reads TGTGCCGGTAGTCTTTACAATGAGCAGTTCTTC. The encoded protein is CAGSLYNEQFF. Using reference TRBV30 and TRBJ2-1 for the parts outside the CDR3, the full variable domain is SQTIHQWPATLVQPVGSPLSLECTVEGTSNPNLYWYRQAAGRGLQLLFYSVGIGQISSEVPQNLSASRPQDRQFILSSKKLLLSDSGFYLCAGSLYNEQFFGPGTRLTVL.

This sequence joins TRBV3-1 and TRBJ2-3; 11 bases are shared with TRBD2. V dropped 4 bases and J dropped 1; count of bases not matched to a gene: 7. The V gene's germline CDR1 is LGHDT and CDR2 YNNKEL (reference sequence). The CDR3 is 17 amino acids. CDR3 in DNA: TGTGCCAGCAGCCCTAGCGGGGGGATTCGTGGCACAGATACGCAGTATTTT. Translated, it gives CASSPSGGIRGTDTQYF.

This chain connects TRBV20-1 to TRBJ1-6, with 7 bases identical to TRBD1. The CDR3 is 15 residues long. Germline CDR1 reads DFQATT; CDR2 reads SNEGSKA (reference sequence). V lost 0 bases, J lost 6 bases, and 5 bases stayed unmatched. The CDR3 DNA is TGCAGTGCTAGAGAATGGACAGGAGCTAATTCACCCCTCCACTTT. This translates into CSAREWTGANSPLHF.

V usage is TRBV11-2 and J usage is TRBJ2-7, with D tentatively TRBD1 (7 bases). V was pared by 5 bases and J by 2 bases, with 19 bases between. This CDR3 comprises 16 residues. From germline, CDR1 is SGHAT and CDR2 FQNNGV. The CDR3 DNA sequence: TGTGCCAGCAGCGGGACAGTTTGGGGGGCTGCCTACGAGCAGTACGTC. Translated: CASSGTVWGAAYEQYV.

The sample holds many counts of this clonotype. The chain employs TRBV5-1 and TRBJ2-1; D is undetermined. The CDR3 loop spans 12 amino acids. Germline V lookup: CDR1 SGHRS, CDR2 YFSETQ. V was cut by 3 bases and J by 4 bases, with 5 bases left in between. CDR3 in DNA: TGCGCCAGCAGCTCCTTATACAATGAGCAGTTCTTC. Protein product: CASSSLYNEQFF.

This clonotype was found a few times. The rearrangement uses TRBV5-5 and TRBJ1-4; tentatively, D is TRBD1 (5 bases). This CDR3 spans 15 amino acids. The germline gives CDR1 SGHKS, CDR2 YYEKEE (reference sequence). V lost 1 base and J 6 bases, leaving 13 bases between the germline ends. CDR3: CASSLTAGIYEKLFF. In DNA, the CDR3 is TGTGCCAGCAGCTTGACGGCAGGGATCTATGAAAAACTGTTTTTT.

This clonotype showed up just a few times. J is TRBJ2-5 and V is TRBV27; D gene uncertain. CDR3 length: 12 residues. The germline gives CDR1 MNHEY, CDR2 SMNVEV (reference sequence). The V and J ends lost 5 bases and 2 bases respectively, with 6 bases between them. The CDR3 sequence is CASSHPQETQYF. The CDR3 bases are TGTGCCAGCAGTCACCCTCAAGAGACCCAGTACTTC.

The chain recombines TRBV6-2 or TRBV6-3 with TRBJ1-2; weak D call: TRBD1 (6 bases). The CDR3 runs 13 residues. Per germline, CDR1 MNHEY and CDR2 SVGEGT. Trimming removed 4 bases at V and 1 base at J, with 7 bases between. For the CDR3, the DNA is TGTGCCAGCAGTTCGGACAGTAACTATGGCTACACCTTC. This encodes CASSSDSNYGYTF.

Only a few counts were recorded for this clonotype. J is TRBJ1-2 and V is TRBV6-1; D is uncertain. CDR1 is MNHNS, CDR2 SASEGT, per germline. Trimming removed 6 bases at V and 8 bases at J, with 10 bases between. The CDR3 runs to 11 residues. The CDR3 here is CASSENPGYTF. In nucleotides, the CDR3 is TGTGCCAGCAGCGAGAATCCCGGCTACACCTTC.